The text below deals with one T cell receptor beta chain. Its antigen is not identified. This record comes from a study of cytomegalovirus exposure and HLA in healthy donors. For the study at large: According to later analysis, the same platform produced the approximately 120 validation and about 630 first-cohort repertoires. Points from the study as a whole: The investigators catalogued about 170 TCR beta chains as cytomegalovirus-associated. A later analysis found first-cohort TCR clusters tended to co-occur in the 90 to 150 validation repertoires. The classifier reportedly diagnosed cytomegalovirus status with high specificity and sensitivity.

The CDR3 is 11 amino acids. CDR1 is MNHEY, CDR2 SMNVEV, per germline (reference sequence). Trimming shortened V by 4 bases and J by 12 bases, and 13 bases separated the two germline ends. This table comes from immunoSEQ multiplex PCR, and its TCRdb copy is limited to in-frame clones, with some not included. Of about 220,000 clones in the sample, around four fifths were seen once. The chain uses TRBV27 and TRBJ2-7; D might be TRBD2 (6 bases). This clonotype was sampled from a woman under 40 in good health and CMV-seropositive. The material sequenced was PBMCs. The chain's CDR3 is CASSSGLSLYF. CDR3 nucleotide sequence: TGTGCCAGCAGTTCGGGACTTTCTCTGTACTTC.